This T cell receptor beta chain was observed in a study of molecular identifiers for immune sequencing clone quantification. Study-wide results and caveats: Sizes of clones that are highly expanded could be underestimated (if identical TCR molecules share a barcode).

From the PCR reads, TCRdb called clonotypes with MiXCR, one entry per CDR3 protein. Seen here are around 460,000 distinct CDR3 sequences, about 25% observed once, and the top ten hold under 0.8%. This clonotype was detected a few times. Antigen: not known. The V gene lost 5 bases and the J gene lost 6 bases, with 12 bases spanning the gap. Germline loops: CDR1 MNHEY, CDR2 SVGAGI. The CDR3 is 13 amino acids. The clonotype originates from a human donor in good health. Some libraries in this study had Jurkat cell RNA spiked in. The sequencing sample was made of naive CD8+ T cells from blood, with Jurkat cell RNA spiked in. The subset here: FACS-sorted CD8+CD4-CCR7+CD45RA+ naive T cells. The J gene is TRBJ2-3, the V gene TRBV6-5; TRBD2 is a possible D gene (5 bases). CDR3 in DNA: TGTGCCAGCAGTCTAAACGGAGGTGATACGCAGTATTTT. It is translated as CASSLNGGDTQYF.